The subject of this entry is one T cell receptor beta chain. Its specificity is unknown. This sample is part of a study of graft-versus-host responses after intestinal transplantation. Only in-frame clones appear in the TCRdb table, and some are missing; sequencing was by immunoSEQ multiplex PCR. Of 71,000 or so clones detected, about 90% appear once; the ten largest clones hold approximately 1.3%. This CDR3 spans 16 amino acids. J was trimmed by 3 bases and V by 6 bases; bases with no gene match: 14. CDR1 is SGHVS, CDR2 FQNEAQ, per germline. The specimen comprised unstimulated CD8+ T cells sorted from spleen or lymph node cells, sampled before intestinal transplant. The chain is built from TRBV7-8 and TRBJ2-7, with TRBD1 matching 7 bases. The receptor comes from a human donor who received an intestinal transplant. For the CDR3, the DNA is TGTGCCAGCAGGCCAAATACAGGGGTCCACAACTACGAGCAGTACTTC. Translated, it gives CASRPNTGVHNYEQYF.